This TCR beta chain was captured by sequencing in a study of shared clonotypes between healthy human individuals. The genomic DNA of each subset was split evenly across several immunoSEQ plates. TCRdb's copy holds only in-frame clones and misses some; the assay was immunoSEQ multiplex PCR. The sample consists of around 1.9 million clones, 85% to 95% of them appearing once. CDR3 size: 18 residues. V lost 5 bases to trimming and J lost 4 bases; unmatched junction nucleotides: 19. Germline CDR1 and CDR2: SGHAT and FQDESV (reference sequence). Only CD45RO-negative cells positively selected for CCR7 counted as naive CD8 cells, so terminally differentiated effector memory CD45RA+ cells were excluded.

Specimen: naive CD8+ T cells from PBMCs. This clonotype was obtained from a man between 18 and 35 years old in good health. Some clones in this sample may be carry-over from other donors' samples. This chain connects TRBV11-1 to TRBJ1-2; 7 bases map to TRBD1. CDR3 nucleotide sequence: TGTGCCAGCAGCCCCAAATTTGGAACAGGGGAGTTTTCCTATGGCTACACCTTC. Amino acid sequence: CASSPKFGTGEFSYGYTF. Based on the CDR3 plus reference TRBV11-1 and TRBJ1-2, the full variable domain is EAEVAQSPRYKITEKSQAVAFWCDPISGHATLYWYRQILGQGPELLVQFQDESVVDDSQLPKDRFSAERLKGVDSTLKIQPAELGDSAMYLCASSPKFGTGEFSYGYTFGSGTRLTVV.